Listed below are T cell receptor beta chains from one sample, sequenced in a study of blood T cell repertoires in COVID-19. Produced via immunoSEQ multiplex PCR; TCRdb's table is partial and in-frame only. The repertoire holds 89,000 or so clones, with about 85% as singletons. The sample comprised peripheral blood. These receptors came from a human donor in a cohort sampled during active COVID-19. Each CDR3 is given with its conserved first and last residue. D genes are given only for firm matches. The listing skips clone size in some rows; elsewhere it reads once, few, many or a size class.

CDR3aa	CDR3nt	abundance	j_gene	d_gene	v_gene
CASSPTFGRGGSEQFF	TGTGCCAGCAGTCCGACGTTTGGGCGGGGAGGTTCAGAGCAGTTCTTC	.	TRBJ2-1	.	TRBV27
CASSESGYLAQYF	TGTGCCAGCAGTGAATCGGGGTATCTGGCGCAGTATTTT	.	TRBJ2-3	.	TRBV25-1
CASSPQSGRGTDTQYF	TGTGCCAGCAGCCCCCAAAGCGGGAGGGGGACAGATACGCAGTATTTT	.	TRBJ2-3	TRBD2	TRBV4-2
CSVEESIRGGDYGYTF	TGCAGCGTTGAAGAATCGATAAGGGGAGGGGACTATGGCTACACCTTC	few	TRBJ1-2	.	TRBV29-1
CASSSGTNYGYTF	TGTGCCAGTAGCTCCGGGACAAACTATGGCTACACCTTC	once	TRBJ1-2	.	TRBV7-9
CASSQDIRGANEKLFF	TGTGCCAGCAGCCAAGATATTCGGGGGGCTAATGAAAAACTGTTTTTT	.	TRBJ1-4	.	TRBV3-1/TRBV3-2
CASSMDRVGSYGYTF	TGTGCCAGTAGTATGGACAGGGTGGGGAGCTATGGCTACACCTTC	.	TRBJ1-2	TRBD1	TRBV19
CASVWLNSPLHF	TGTGCCAGCGTGTGGCTGAATTCACCCCTCCACTTT	few	TRBJ1-6	.	TRBV2
CASSPSGQGFRDTEAFF	TGTGCCAGCTCACCAAGTGGACAGGGCTTTAGGGACACTGAAGCTTTCTTT	.	TRBJ1-1	TRBD1	TRBV18
CASSQAGGGGYTF	TGTGCCAGCAGCCAAGCGGGGGGGGGTGGCTACACCTTC	.	TRBJ1-2	.	TRBV4-2
CASSPFRDSFEEQFF	TGTGCCAGCAGCCCATTCCGGGACAGTTTCGAGGAGCAGTTCTTC	.	TRBJ2-1	TRBD1	TRBV9
CASQGAETYEQYF	TGTGCCAGCCAGGGGGCGGAAACCTACGAGCAGTACTTC	.	TRBJ2-7	TRBD1	TRBV9
CASSSTGIHYEQYF	TGTGCCAGCAGTTCCACCGGGATCCACTACGAGCAGTACTTC	once	TRBJ2-7	.	TRBV27
CASRPDILNEQFF	TGTGCCAGCAGGCCAGATATTCTCAATGAGCAGTTCTTC	.	TRBJ2-1	.	TRBV5-6
CASSSRSTGVDTEAFF	TGTGCCAGCAGCTCCCGCTCGACAGGGGTCGACACTGAAGCTTTCTTT	.	TRBJ1-1	TRBD1	TRBV7-2
CASSPDRWRTTGELFF	TGTGCCAGCAGCCCTGACAGGTGGCGTACCACCGGGGAGCTGTTTTTT	.	TRBJ2-2	.	TRBV3-1/TRBV3-2
CASSSERPTDTQYF	TGTGCCAGCAGCTCAGAGCGGCCCACAGATACGCAGTATTTT	.	TRBJ2-3	.	TRBV7-9
CASSSTGTGRAEQYF	TGTGCCAGCTCATCCACCGGGACAGGGCGAGCCGAGCAGTACTTC	once	TRBJ2-7	TRBD1	TRBV18
CASSQEDRAHEAFF	TGTGCCAGCAGCCAAGAGGACAGGGCCCATGAAGCTTTCTTT	.	TRBJ1-1	TRBD1	TRBV3-1/TRBV3-2
CASSEGGQGFETQYF	TGTGCCAGCAGTGAAGGGGGGCAGGGGTTTGAGACCCAGTACTTC	.	TRBJ2-5	.	TRBV6-1
CASSATSGYNEQFF	TGTGCCAGCAGCGCGACTAGCGGATACAATGAGCAGTTCTTC	.	TRBJ2-1	TRBD2	TRBV9
CASSSGQGANEQYF	TGTGCCAGCAGTTCGGGACAGGGGGCCAACGAGCAGTACTTC	.	TRBJ2-7	TRBD1	TRBV28
CASSQEGRTNNSPLHF	TGTGCCAGCAGCCAAGAAGGACGGACAAATAATTCACCCCTCCACTTT	.	TRBJ1-6	.	TRBV14
CASSYPAFGQGVDKNIQYF	TGCGCCAGCAGCTATCCAGCGTTTGGGCAGGGTGTCGACAAAAACATTCAGTACTTC	.	TRBJ2-4	.	TRBV5-1
CAISLGLAGAGYEQYF	TGTGCCATCAGTTTAGGACTAGCGGGGGCAGGTTACGAGCAGTACTTC	.	TRBJ2-7	TRBD2	TRBV10-3
CASSQRTSGEFEETQYF	TGTGCCAGCAGCCAGCGGACTAGCGGGGAATTTGAAGAGACCCAGTACTTC	.	TRBJ2-5	TRBD2	TRBV3-1/TRBV3-2
CASSVTGNYGYTF	TGTGCCAGCAGCGTAACAGGGAACTATGGCTACACCTTC	.	TRBJ1-2	.	TRBV9
CASSTGLAGGDTQYF	TGCGCCAGCAGCACGGGACTAGCGGGAGGTGATACGCAGTATTTT	.	TRBJ2-3	TRBD2	TRBV5-1
CASSPQQGNTEAFF	TGTGCCAGCAGCCCCCAACAGGGGAACACTGAAGCTTTCTTT	.	TRBJ1-1	.	TRBV7-6
CASSPAGGASLLEQYF	TGCGCCAGCAGCCCCGCCGGCGGCGCGAGCCTACTCGAGCAGTACTTC	.	TRBJ2-7	.	TRBV4-1
CASSLDGSGPTDTQYF	TGTGCCAGCAGCTTGGACGGGAGCGGCCCGACAGATACGCAGTATTTT	.	TRBJ2-3	.	TRBV5-4
CASSSIPGQGADSPLHF	TGTGCCAGCAGCTCCATACCCGGACAGGGGGCTGATTCACCCCTCCACTTT	.	TRBJ1-6	TRBD1	TRBV5-6
CASSLTVYNQPQHF	TGTGCCAGCAGTTTGACAGTCTACAATCAGCCCCAGCATTTT	.	TRBJ1-5	.	TRBV27
CASSIAGGAYNEQFF	TGTGCCAGCAGCATAGCTGGGGGGGCATACAATGAGCAGTTCTTC	.	TRBJ2-1	.	TRBV2
CATLFLQGGETQYF	TGTGCCACCCTTTTCTTACAGGGGGGAGAGACCCAGTACTTC	once	TRBJ2-5	TRBD1	TRBV6-5
CSVTDSLGSPLHF	TGCAGCGTTACGGACAGTTTGGGTTCACCCCTCCACTTT	.	TRBJ1-6	.	TRBV29-1
CATSTGTGHTGELFF	TGTGCCACCAGCACCGGGACAGGGCATACCGGGGAGCTGTTTTTT	.	TRBJ2-2	TRBD1	TRBV15
CASSLEQLNTGELFF	TGTGCCAGCAGCTTAGAACAGCTAAACACCGGGGAGCTGTTTTTT	.	TRBJ2-2	.	TRBV7-3
CASSTGAYEQYF	TGTGCCAGCAGCACAGGGGCCTACGAGCAGTACTTC	.	TRBJ2-7	TRBD1	TRBV7-9
CASNFRGFNSPLHF	TGTGCCAGCAATTTTAGGGGGTTCAATTCACCCCTCCACTTT	once	TRBJ1-6	.	TRBV27
CASSLEETQYF	TGTGCCAGTAGTCTCGAAGAGACCCAGTACTTC	.	TRBJ2-5	.	TRBV19
CASSIVTTGEQYF	TGTGCCAGTAGTATAGTAACTACGGGCGAGCAGTACTTC	.	TRBJ2-7	.	TRBV19
CASSLAGNTEAFF	TGTGCCAGCAGCTTGGCGGGGAACACTGAAGCTTTCTTT	.	TRBJ1-1	.	TRBV5-6
CASSPGQGITEAFF	TGTGCCAGTAGTCCGGGACAGGGAATAACTGAAGCTTTCTTT	.	TRBJ1-1	TRBD1	TRBV19
CASSAPPGNTNYGYTF	TGTGCCAGTAGTGCCCCTCCCGGGAATACTAACTATGGCTACACCTTC	.	TRBJ1-2	.	TRBV19
CASSWDRAEQYF	TGCGCCAGCAGCTGGGACAGGGCCGAGCAGTACTTC	.	TRBJ2-7	TRBD1	TRBV5-1
CASSPRQGGFAEAFF	TGTGCCAGCAGCCCTCGACAGGGGGGCTTCGCTGAAGCTTTCTTT	.	TRBJ1-1	TRBD1	TRBV9
CASTGTDTQYF	TGTGCCAGTACGGGCACAGATACGCAGTATTTT	.	TRBJ2-3	.	TRBV19
CASSELSTDEQFF	TGTGCCAGCAGTGAACTGAGTACTGATGAGCAGTTCTTC	.	TRBJ2-1	.	TRBV6-4
CASSSSGGRGYTF	TGTGCCAGCAGTTCTTCAGGGGGCCGCGGCTACACCTTC	.	TRBJ1-2	TRBD1	TRBV27
CAWISLTGAGANVLTF	TGTGCCTGGATCTCACTAACAGGGGCTGGGGCCAACGTCCTGACTTTC	.	TRBJ2-6	TRBD1	TRBV30
CASSQDLQGKEAFF	TGTGCCAGCAGCCAAGACCTACAGGGTAAGGAAGCTTTCTTT	.	TRBJ1-1	.	TRBV4-2
CASSPRTSGGVYNEQFF	TGTGCTAGCAGCCCCCGGACTAGCGGGGGGGTATACAATGAGCAGTTCTTC	.	TRBJ2-1	TRBD2	TRBV7-7